What follows are 23 T cell receptor beta chains derived from one specimen sequenced in a study of cytomegalovirus exposure and HLA in healthy donors. Both 60 Vbeta primers and 13 Jbeta primers went into the PCR. TCRdb's copy holds only in-frame clones and misses some; the assay was immunoSEQ multiplex PCR. Counted here are about 110,000 clones, over 60% occurring once; the ten biggest clones make up around 2.2%. The specimen was PBMCs. These receptor sequences come from a woman aged 25 to 45 in good health and CMV-seronegative.

This clone was observed a handful of times. This chain links TRBV10-3 with TRBJ2-5, with D possibly TRBD1 on 5 matching bases. V lost 4 bases and J 7 bases, leaving 22 bases between the germline ends. The CDR3 spans 16 residues. CDR1 is ENHRY, CDR2 SYGVKD, per germline. CDR3 region: CAISGGDSNPRGTQYF. The CDR3 region has the DNA TGTGCCATCAGTGGTGGAGACAGCAACCCAAGAGGGACCCAGTACTTC.

The genes are TRBV5-1 and TRBJ1-4; TRBD1 is a possible D gene (5 bases). Per germline, CDR1 SGHRS and CDR2 YFSETQ. The germline V and J ends were trimmed by 4 bases and 2 bases, with 12 bases remaining between them. This CDR3 is built from 15 residues. DNA for the CDR3: TGCGCCAGCAGCCTGGAAGGGGCCACTAATGAAAAACTGTTTTTT. Its protein is CASSLEGATNEKLFF.

As DNA, the CDR3 is TGTGCCAGCAGTCCGACAGGGGAAAGCTCCTACGAGCAGTACTTC. Protein product: CASSPTGESSYEQYF. The V gene is TRBV28, the J gene TRBJ2-7; 8 nucleotides match TRBD1. CDR1 and CDR2 from the germline V gene are MDHEN and SYDVKM. CDR3 size: 15 residues. Losses at the gene ends were 5 bases for V and 0 bases for J; bases not matched to a gene: 6.

V usage is TRBV5-1 and J usage is TRBJ2-1, with D perhaps TRBD1 (6 bases). The CDR3 is 13 amino acids. With 4 bases removed from V and 2 bases from J, the gap between germline ends came to 7 bases. Germline V CDR1 and CDR2: SGHRS, YFSETQ. CDR3 coding DNA: TGCGCCAGCAGCCAGGGGACCTACAATGAGCAGTTCTTC. Encoded protein: CASSQGTYNEQFF.

The J gene is TRBJ2-5, the V gene TRBV7-3, with 10 bases lining up with TRBD2. Trimming removed 9 bases from V and 4 bases from J; junction bases left unmatched: 17. Per germline, CDR1 SGHTA and CDR2 FQGTGA. The CDR3 is made up of 17 amino acids. The CDR3 here is CASPVPCLAGVGETQYF. Here the CDR3 DNA reads TGTGCCAGTCCGGTCCCTTGCCTAGCGGGGGTGGGAGAGACCCAGTACTTC. The full variable domain, completed using reference TRBV7-3 and TRBJ2-5, is GAGVSQTPSNKVTEKGKYVELRCDPISGHTALYWYRQSLGQGPEFLIYFQGTGAADDSGLPNDRFFAVRPEGSVSTLKIQRTERGDSAVYLCASPVPCLAGVGETQYFGPGTRLLVL.

The table lists this clone with a count of one. The gene calls are TRBV2 and TRBJ1-1; D unresolved. Looked up from germline, CDR1 is SNHLY and CDR2 is FYNNEI. The V gene lost 5 bases and the J gene lost 1 base, with 11 bases spanning the gap. This CDR3 is 14 amino acids long. CDR3 residues: CASSSLHTNTEAFF. Here the CDR3 DNA reads TGTGCCAGCAGTTCACTACATACGAACACTGAAGCTTTCTTT.

The chain uses TRBV19 and TRBJ2-5; 7 nucleotides align to TRBD1. The CDR3 is made up of 14 amino acids. Germline-derived CDR1 and CDR2 are LNHDA and SQIVND (reference sequence). The V and J ends lost 6 bases and 5 bases, in that order; junction bases with no gene match: 9. CDR3 amino acids: CASRPTGAGETQYF. The CDR3 DNA reads TGTGCCAGTAGGCCAACAGGGGCCGGGGAGACCCAGTACTTC.

The V call is TRBV7-2, the J call TRBJ2-5; TRBD2 aligns across 9 bases. The germline V gene has CDR1 SGHTA and CDR2 FQGNSA. The V and J ends lost 4 bases and 4 bases, in that order; junction bases with no gene match: 10. The CDR3 loop spans 16 amino acids. The CDR3 coding sequence is TGTGCCAGCAGCTCAGCAATAGCGGGAGCCCGAGAGACCCAGTACTTC. It specifies CASSSAIAGARETQYF. The full variable domain, its missing parts supplied by reference TRBV7-2 and TRBJ2-5, is GAGVSQSPSNKVTEKGKDVELRCDPISGHTALYWYRQSLGQGLEFLIYFQGNSAPDKSGLPSDRFSAERTGGSVSTLTIQRTQQEDSAVYLCASSSAIAGARETQYFGPGTRLLVL.

The chain links TRBV19 to TRBJ2-3; 9 nucleotides line up with TRBD2. CDR1 is LNHDA and CDR2 is SQIVND in the germline V gene (reference sequence). Germline trimming cut 4 bases from V and 1 base from J; bases unmatched to any gene: 0. There are 14 residues in the CDR3. The CDR3 sequence: CASSRLAGTDTQYF. The DNA of the CDR3 is TGTGCCAGTAGTAGACTAGCGGGCACAGATACGCAGTATTTT.

This chain links TRBV30 with TRBJ2-1; 8 bases map to TRBD2. The CDR3 is 15 residues long. V shed 5 bases, J shed 4 bases, and the junction held 10 bases outside the gene matches. Germline loops: CDR1 GTSNPN, CDR2 SVGIG (reference sequence). The chain's CDR3 is CAWEPGLGFYNEQFF. DNA for the CDR3: TGTGCCTGGGAGCCGGGACTAGGATTTTACAATGAGCAGTTCTTC.

V usage is TRBV7-9 and J usage is TRBJ2-3; D is possibly TRBD2 (6 bases). The CDR3 has 16 residues. The V and J ends lost 6 bases and 1 base respectively, with 17 bases between them. Germline V gene lookup returns CDR1 SEHNR and CDR2 FQNEAQ (reference sequence). The DNA of the CDR3 is TGTGCCAGCAGTAAGGGGAGTTTAGCGGGCACAGATACGCAGTATTTT. This gives the protein CASSKGSLAGTDTQYF.

This chain uses TRBV21-1 with TRBJ2-7; the D call TRBD1 from the table was never checked on the DNA. TRBV21-1 is a pseudogene locus. CDR3 length: 15 amino acids. The CDR3, as DNA: TGTGCCAGCAGCAAATTCCACAGTAAGGCCTACGAGCAGTACTTC. Protein sequence: CASSKFHSKAYEQYF.

This clone was detected a few times. The V call is TRBV7-6, the J call TRBJ2-7; a weak D match, TRBD1 (7 bases). The germline gives CDR1 SGHVS, CDR2 FNYEAQ. This CDR3 is 16 amino acids long. V was shortened by 1 base and J by 4 bases, with 17 bases between the two germline ends. This CDR3 is CASSLGIRQGGYEQYF. CDR3 coding DNA: TGTGCCAGCAGCTTAGGGATAAGGCAGGGGGGATACGAGCAGTACTTC.

The chain has TRBV19 and TRBJ2-3; D is possibly TRBD2 (6 bases). In germline, CDR1 is LNHDA, CDR2 SQIVND (reference sequence). The V end was cut by 6 bases, the J end by 0 bases, with 13 bases between. The CDR3 extends over 15 amino acids. CDR3 sequence reads: CASSRISGSTDTQYF. In DNA form, the CDR3 reads TGTGCCAGTAGCCGGATCAGCGGGAGCACAGATACGCAGTATTTT.

The rearrangement joins TRBV5-1 to TRBJ2-1; 9 nucleotides line up with TRBD1. Germline CDR1 SGHRS, CDR2 YFSETQ. V lost 4 bases to trimming and J lost 7 bases; unmatched junction nucleotides: 15. The CDR3 covers 17 residues. CDR3 in amino acids: CASSENRGLVFWNEQFF. The DNA of the CDR3 is TGCGCCAGCAGCGAGAACAGGGGGCTTGTCTTCTGGAATGAGCAGTTCTTC. Filled out from reference TRBV5-1 and TRBJ2-1, the complete variable domain reads KAGVTQTPRYLIKTRGQQVTLSCSPISGHRSVSWYQQTPGQGLQFLFEYFSETQRNKGNFPGRFSGRQFSNSRSEMNVSTLELGDSALYLCASSENRGLVFWNEQFFGPGTRLTVL.

The gene calls are TRBV19 and TRBJ1-2; a weak D match, TRBD1 (5 bases). V lost 7 bases and J lost 0, with 15 bases in between. The CDR3 runs to 15 residues. The germline V gene has CDR1 LNHDA and CDR2 SQIVND (reference sequence). CDR3 DNA: TGTGCCAGTACCATCTCCGAGACAGCTAACTATGGCTACACCTTC. Its protein is CASTISETANYGYTF.

The chain joins TRBV10-3 to TRBJ1-6; D is possibly TRBD1 (5 bases). The CDR3 is made up of 14 amino acids. The germline V and J ends were trimmed by 10 bases and 5 bases, with 15 bases remaining between them. The germline gives CDR1 ENHRY, CDR2 SYGVKD. DNA for the CDR3: TGTGCCACCGGCCTCCAGGGAAATAATTCACCCCTCCACTTT. This gives the protein CATGLQGNNSPLHF.

The CDR3 DNA follows: TGCGCCAGCAGTCCGGGTGAGGCTAGCTCCTACGAGCAGTACTTC. Translating gives CASSPGEASSYEQYF. The chain is built from TRBV4-1 and TRBJ2-7; the D is unclear. The CDR3 consists of 15 residues. Trimming cost V 6 bases and J 0 bases, with 15 bases left between them. Looked up from germline, CDR1 is MGHRA and CDR2 is YSYEKL.

CDR3 bases: TGTGCCAGCACCCTTCAGAGGACCTACGAGCAGTACTTC. Amino acids: CASTLQRTYEQYF. The chain is built from TRBV5-6 and TRBJ2-7; no reliable D call. This CDR3 spans 13 amino acids. V was trimmed by 6 bases and J by 2 bases, leaving 12 bases between them. From germline, CDR1 is SGHDT and CDR2 YYEEEE.

This clone was found a few times. The rearrangement joins TRBV7-9 to TRBJ2-1; 9 bases match TRBD1. This CDR3 is 15 amino acids long. CDR1 SEHNR and CDR2 FQNEAQ come from the germline V gene (reference sequence). With 5 bases clipped from V and 8 bases from J, the junction kept 10 bases outside the gene matches. Here the CDR3 reads CASSVGQGPRDEQFF. Here the CDR3 DNA reads TGTGCCAGCAGCGTGGGACAGGGTCCACGGGATGAGCAGTTCTTC.

This clone occurred once. The V call is TRBV27, the J call TRBJ2-5; TRBD1 might be the D (5 bases). The CDR3 totals 15 residues. Deletions cut 7 bases from V and 5 bases from J, with 20 bases between. Germline V lookup: CDR1 MNHEY, CDR2 SMNVEV (reference sequence). The CDR3 loop is CASKGWGTHSETQYF. DNA of the CDR3: TGTGCCAGCAAAGGGTGGGGCACGCATTCGGAGACCCAGTACTTC.

The rearrangement links TRBV6-5 to TRBJ2-5, with D possibly TRBD1 on 6 matching bases. Trimming took off 10 bases at V and 5 bases at J, with 20 bases between the two ends. The CDR3 covers 14 residues. The germline V gene has CDR1 MNHEY and CDR2 SVGAGI. The CDR3, as DNA: TGTGCCACCGAGGACAGATTTAATATGGAGACCCAGTACTTC. Amino acid sequence: CATEDRFNMETQYF.

This clone came up once. The V call is TRBV5-1, the J call TRBJ2-5, with TRBD1 matching over 12 bases. The CDR3 has 15 residues. The V and J ends lost 4 bases and 5 bases, in that order; junction bases with no gene match: 6. Germline-derived CDR1 and CDR2 are SGHRS and YFSETQ. The DNA for the CDR3 is TGCGCCAGCAGCCGTAGGGACAGGGGGCGGGAGACCCAGTACTTC. Translation: CASSRRDRGRETQYF.